These T cell receptor beta chains were read from a single sample in a study of blood T cell repertoires in COVID-19. Assay used: immunoSEQ multiplex PCR; TCRdb lists only in-frame clones, some missing. There are more than 300,000 clones in the sample; more than 85% occur only once, and around 3.9% lies in the top ten. The sample comprised PBMCs or T cells enriched from blood (not recorded which). Receptors originate from a woman aged 30 to 39 who had been exposed to COVID-19. Each CDR3 is given with its conserved first and last residue. D genes are given only for firm matches. A clone size is listed for some rows: how often the clone was seen (once, few, many), or a class if it is expanded.

abundance	d_gene	j_gene	v_gene	CDR3nt	CDR3aa
-	-	TRBJ1-1	TRBV20-1	TGCAGTGCCCTAGACAGGGAAGCTTTCTTT	CSALDREAFF
-	-	TRBJ1-1	TRBV27	TGTGCCAGCAGTTTGGACAGATCGAACACTGAAGCTTTCTTT	CASSLDRSNTEAFF
once	-	TRBJ2-2	TRBV3-1/TRBV3-2	TGTGCCAGCAGCCAGAGCCTTGACACCGGGGAGCTGTTTTTT	CASSQSLDTGELFF
-	TRBD1	TRBJ1-3	TRBV5-1	TGCGCCAGCAGCTTGCTCGGACAGGGGATCTCTGGAAACACCATATATTTT	CASSLLGQGISGNTIYF
few	TRBD1	TRBJ1-5	TRBV6-5	TGTGCCAGCCGCTCGGAGGGGGCAGGGCAGCCCCAGCATTTT	CASRSEGAGQPQHF
-	TRBD1	TRBJ2-5	TRBV27	TGTGCCAGCAGTATGGTAGGGACAGGGCAAGAGACCCAGTACTTC	CASSMVGTGQETQYF
-	-	TRBJ1-2	TRBV19	TGTGCCAGCCAGGCTACGAGGGACTATGGCTACACCTTC	CASQATRDYGYTF
-	TRBD2	TRBJ2-2	TRBV28	TGTGCCAGCAGTGCGGGGGGTAGGCTGACCGGGGAGCTGTTTTTT	CASSAGGRLTGELFF
few	-	TRBJ1-1	TRBV18	TGTGCCAGCTCAACTAATTGGAACACTGAAGCTTTCTTT	CASSTNWNTEAFF
-	-	TRBJ1-1	TRBV5-1	TGCGCCAGCAGCTTGGCCTCAGGGTACACTGAAGCTTTCTTT	CASSLASGYTEAFF
once	TRBD1	TRBJ2-2	TRBV5-1	TGCGCCAGCAGCTTGTTTCAGGGGGACACCGGGGAGCTGTTTTTT	CASSLFQGDTGELFF
-	-	TRBJ1-3	TRBV19	TGTGCCAGTAGTATACAAGGAGCTGGAAACACCATATATTTT	CASSIQGAGNTIYF
-	-	TRBJ2-3	TRBV7-3	TGTGCCAGCAGCTCCCAGCAGGGGGATACGCAGTATTTT	CASSSQQGDTQYF
few	TRBD1	TRBJ1-3	TRBV18	TGTGCCAGCTCACCTAGCGCTCAGGGGGCCGACACCATATATTTT	CASSPSAQGADTIYF
-	-	TRBJ1-1	TRBV10-3	TGTGCCATCACCCAAGACGGGGGGGCCGAAGCTTTCTTT	CAITQDGGAEAFF
-	-	TRBJ1-1	TRBV6-5	TGTGCCACCCAAAGACAGGCGAACACTGAAGCTTTCTTT	CATQRQANTEAFF
-	-	TRBJ2-3	TRBV9	TGTGCCAGCAGCGTAAATACAGTCACAGATACGCAGTATTTT	CASSVNTVTDTQYF
-	TRBD1	TRBJ1-5	TRBV2	TGTGCCAGCAGCCAAGCGCGGACAGGGAAGCATCAGCCCCAGCATTTT	CASSQARTGKHQPQHF
-	-	TRBJ1-2	TRBV12-5	TGTGCTAGTGGTTTGGTAAGGGGTACAGCCTCCTATGGCTACACCTTC	CASGLVRGTASYGYTF
once	TRBD1	TRBJ1-6	TRBV7-2	TGTGCCAGCAGCTTAGAAGGCAGGGGGAATTCACCCCTCCACTTT	CASSLEGRGNSPLHF
-	TRBD1	TRBJ2-7	TRBV6-5	TGTGCCAGCAGGTATCTTGGACAGGGGGGCCACGAGCAGTACTTC	CASRYLGQGGHEQYF
-	-	TRBJ1-4	TRBV5-1	TGCGCCAGCAGCTTGGCTGGATCGCGGAGCGAAAAACTGTTTTTT	CASSLAGSRSEKLFF
-	TRBD1	TRBJ2-7	TRBV5-4	TGTGCCAGCAGCGCGACAGGGGTGGAGCAGTACTTC	CASSATGVEQYF
-	TRBD1	TRBJ1-2	TRBV7-2	TGTGCCAGCAGCGTAGGGGGACAGGGAAGTGGATACGGCTACACCTTC	CASSVGGQGSGYGYTF
-	TRBD1	TRBJ2-5	TRBV2	TGTGCCAAAGACGAGGGACAGCAAAAAGAGACCCAGTACTTC	CAKDEGQQKETQYF
-	-	TRBJ1-2	TRBV27	TGTGCCAGCAGTGGGGGGTGGGAAGGCTACACCTTC	CASSGGWEGYTF
-	TRBD1	TRBJ1-1	TRBV6-5	TGTGCCAGCAGACTACCGGGACAGGGGTACACTGAAGCTTTCTTT	CASRLPGQGYTEAFF
-	TRBD2	TRBJ2-3	TRBV4-3	TGCGCCAGCAGCTTACGGACTAGCGGGGGGGCAATAGATACGCAGTATTTT	CASSLRTSGGAIDTQYF